Listed here is a single T cell receptor (beta chain). Its matching antigen is unknown. Each of the donors was a healthy bone marrow donor. Primers: 60 Vbeta forward and 13 Jbeta reverse. TCRdb's table, derived via immunoSEQ multiplex PCR, lists solely in-frame clones and lacks some. Of 80,000 to 95,000 clones in the sample, roughly 81% were seen once. There are 16 residues in the CDR3. V lost 8 bases to trimming and J lost 3 bases; unmatched junction nucleotides: 10. CDR1 is MDHEN and CDR2 is SYDVKM in the germline V gene. The data stem from a study of cytomegalovirus exposure and HLA in healthy donors. Study outcomes and limitations: Across donors, presence/absence analyses took sequencing depth to be roughly uniform. Earlier analysis looked at TCR beta V segments, and most were productive about 90% or about 30% of the time. TCR beta chains associated with HLA were, in a later analysis, more clonally expanded than equally common others.

The source of this sequence is a woman in her twenties or thirties in good health and CMV-seronegative. Sequenced material: PBMCs. The rearrangement uses TRBV28 and TRBJ2-3, with TRBD2 matching over 11 bases. CDR3 loop: CASGTSGATGTDTQYF. The CDR3 DNA follows: TGTGCCAGCGGGACTAGCGGTGCGACTGGGACAGATACGCAGTATTTT.